The 2 T cell receptor beta chains below were found in one sample sequenced in a study of T cells in tuberculosis. Only in-frame clones appear in the TCRdb table, and some are missing; sequencing was by immunoSEQ multiplex PCR. The table has about 30,000 clones, about 91% seen once; the top ten hold approximately 6.2%. Time point in this sample: new active TB diagnosis, blood taken before or within 7 days of starting treatment. The source was PBMCs, collected at tuberculosis diagnosis. The receptors shown here come from an adult with tuberculosis.

The V and J genes are TRBV5-1 and TRBJ2-7, with 9 bases identical to TRBD1. Germline-derived CDR1 and CDR2 are SGHRS and YFSETQ. Trimming cost V 3 bases and J 5 bases; bases outside gene matches: 12. The CDR3 spans 16 residues. The CDR3 here is CASSSQTGGVLNEQYF. CDR3 in DNA: TGCGCCAGCAGCTCCCAGACAGGGGGGGTCCTAAACGAGCAGTACTTC.

J is TRBJ1-6 and V is TRBV19, with 7 bases lining up with TRBD1. V was clipped by 4 bases and J by 7 bases; unmatched bases: 4. The CDR3 covers 14 residues. The V gene's germline CDR1 is LNHDA and CDR2 SQIVND (reference sequence). This CDR3 is CASSTATGNSPLHF. CDR3 coding DNA: TGTGCCAGTAGTACCGCGACAGGGAATTCACCCCTCCACTTT. Full variable domain (rest looked up from reference TRBV19 and TRBJ1-6): DGGITQSPKYLFRKEGQNVTLSCEQNLNHDAMYWYRQDPGQGLRLIYYSQIVNDFQKGDIAEGYSVSREKKESFPLTVTSAQKNPTAFYLCASSTATGNSPLHFGNGTRLTVT.